This T cell receptor (beta chain) was recorded in a study of blood T cell repertoires in COVID-19. Overall study context: The study drew acute and convalescent COVID-19 samples from the United States, Italy and Spain. PBMCs, B-cell-depleted T cells, or T cells were the source of the cDNA or gDNA that made up the material.

The CDR3 runs to 13 residues. V was pared by 2 bases and J by 7 bases, with 11 bases between. TCRdb keeps only in-frame clones here, not all; method: immunoSEQ multiplex PCR. The data contain roughly 140,000 clones, roughly 79% of them singletons. The chain recombines TRBV12-3 or TRBV12-4 with TRBJ1-2; TRBD1 is a possible D gene (5 bases). Sequencing was done on a sample of peripheral blood. This receptor was taken from a human donor with acute or convalescent COVID-19. The donor label of this sample is uncertain. The CDR3 sequence is CASSLLGGVGYTF. The CDR3, as DNA: TGTGCCAGCAGTTTATTGGGGGGGGTTGGCTACACCTTC.